This is a list of T cell receptor beta chains from one sample in a study of cytomegalovirus exposure and HLA in healthy donors. Libraries were prepared by immunoSEQ multiplex PCR; TCRdb keeps only in-frame clonotypes and omits some of them. The sample has almost 95,000 clones; about two thirds are singletons. The sequencing sample was made of PBMCs. The receptors come from a middle-aged man in good health and CMV-seronegative. CDR3s include the opening cysteine and the closing phenylalanine or tryptophan. The order of the fields is J gene, CDR3 length, clone size, D gene, V gene, CDR3 protein, CDR3 DNA. A D gene is named only where the DNA matches it firmly. Size values are once, few and many counts, or a class for expanded clones, and some rows have none.

TRBJ1-4 14 once NA TRBV11-2 CASRSIRGNEKLFF TGTGCCAGCCGGTCGATCAGGGGAAATGAAAAACTGTTTTTT
TRBJ2-4 14 NA NA TRBV7-9 CASSLDREGNIQYF TGTGCCAGCAGCTTAGACAGGGAGGGAAACATTCAGTACTTC
TRBJ1-1 15 NA TRBD1 TRBV4-3 CASSQGRQGSPEAFF TGCGCCAGCAGCCAAGGGCGACAGGGGTCCCCTGAAGCTTTCTTT
TRBJ1-1 16 NA TRBD1 TRBV5-1 CASSVRDRQSGGEAFF TGCGCCAGCAGCGTCCGGGACAGGCAATCGGGGGGTGAAGCTTTCTTT
TRBJ1-2 13 NA NA TRBV29-1 CSAWTASNYGYTF TGCAGCGCCTGGACAGCTTCTAACTATGGCTACACCTTC
TRBJ2-5 13 NA TRBD1 TRBV4-1 CASSRYRGETQYF TGCGCCAGCAGCCGATACAGGGGGGAGACCCAGTACTTC
TRBJ2-3 16 NA TRBD2 TRBV11-1 CASSWTSGSRTDTQYF TGTGCCAGCAGCTGGACTAGCGGGTCCCGCACAGATACGCAGTATTTT
TRBJ1-6 16 NA NA TRBV2 CASSEPGVSYNSPLHF TGTGCCAGCAGTGAACCGGGTGTCTCCTATAATTCACCCCTCCACTTT
TRBJ2-2 15 once NA TRBV7-7 CASSSSVTNTGELFF TGTGCTAGCAGCTCCTCCGTGACTAACACCGGGGAGCTGTTTTTT
TRBJ2-3 14 once NA TRBV7-3 CASSLRTSTDTQYF TGTGCCAGCAGCTTACGGACTAGCACAGATACGCAGTATTTT
TRBJ2-5 14 NA NA TRBV5-4 CASSLVGSQETQYF TGTGCCAGCAGCTTGGTGGGCAGTCAAGAGACCCAGTACTTC
TRBJ2-7 15 NA TRBD1 TRBV25-1 CASSAGTGHSYEQYF TGTGCCAGCAGTGCCGGGACAGGGCACTCCTACGAGCAGTACTTC
TRBJ2-1 13 few NA TRBV2 CASSPNYDNEQFF TGTGCCAGCAGTCCTAACTATGACAATGAGCAGTTCTTC
TRBJ2-1 14 NA TRBD1 TRBV2 CASSEQGAYNEQFF TGTGCCAGCAGTGAACAGGGGGCTTACAATGAGCAGTTCTTC
TRBJ2-3 15 few NA TRBV6-6 CASSYRDTSTDTQYF TGTGCCAGCAGTTACCGGGATACTAGCACAGATACGCAGTATTTT
TRBJ2-3 17 NA NA TRBV7-6 CASSLSPPGHSTDTQYF TGTGCCAGCAGCTTATCTCCTCCAGGTCATAGCACAGATACGCAGTATTTT
TRBJ1-1 16 few TRBD1 TRBV29-1 CSVAGKTGGWDTEAFF TGCAGCGTCGCCGGAAAGACAGGGGGGTGGGACACTGAAGCTTTCTTT
TRBJ1-5 15 many NA TRBV7-2 CASSLGGSVNQPQHF TGTGCCAGCAGCTTAGGAGGGTCGGTAAATCAGCCCCAGCATTTT
TRBJ2-5 14 NA TRBD1 TRBV4-3 CASSQDGQGETQYF TGCGCCAGCAGCCAAGATGGACAGGGAGAGACCCAGTACTTC
TRBJ1-1 15 NA NA TRBV5-6 CASSSGRLGNTEAFF TGTGCCAGCAGCAGCGGACGCCTTGGGAACACTGAAGCTTTCTTT
TRBJ2-3 11 NA NA TRBV5-8 CASSLERTQYF TGTGCCAGCAGCTTAGAGAGGACGCAGTATTTT
TRBJ2-2 14 NA NA TRBV30 CASPQDKNTGELFF TGTGCCTCGCCCCAAGACAAGAACACCGGGGAGCTGTTTTTT
TRBJ2-5 16 few TRBD1 TRBV29-1 CSVRQGSGWGQETQYF TGCAGCGTTAGACAGGGAAGCGGTTGGGGGCAAGAGACCCAGTACTTC
TRBJ2-5 13 NA NA TRBV4-3 CASSQDEEETQYF TGCGCCAGCAGCCAAGATGAGGAAGAGACCCAGTACTTC
TRBJ1-4 15 NA NA TRBV5-4 CASSAQQTANEKLFF TGTGCCAGCAGCGCGCAACAGACCGCTAATGAAAAACTGTTTTTT
TRBJ1-1 15 NA TRBD1 TRBV4-1 CASSQPGQRNTEAFF TGCGCCAGCAGCCAACCGGGACAGCGAAACACTGAAGCTTTCTTT
TRBJ1-2 15 NA NA TRBV4-1 CASSLILRGPEGYTF TGCGCCAGCAGCCTAATCCTTAGAGGGCCGGAAGGCTACACCTTC
TRBJ2-1 14 NA NA TRBV30 CAWSVRREYNEQFF TGTGCCTGGAGTGTAAGGCGGGAATACAATGAGCAGTTCTTC
TRBJ2-2 17 few NA TRBV30 CAWSVLVAGTNTGELFF TGTGCCTGGAGTGTACTGGTCGCCGGGACAAACACCGGGGAGCTGTTTTTT
TRBJ2-7 15 NA NA TRBV5-1 CASSFILGQTGEQYF TGCGCCAGCAGCTTCATCCTGGGGCAGACGGGCGAGCAGTACTTC
TRBJ2-1 16 NA NA TRBV5-1 CASSPVGGAYYNEQFF TGCGCCAGCAGCCCCGTTGGGGGGGCTTATTACAATGAGCAGTTCTTC
TRBJ2-1 16 NA TRBD2 TRBV7-9 CASSPRGTSGYNEQFF TGTGCCAGCAGCCCCCGTGGGACTAGCGGCTACAATGAGCAGTTCTTC
TRBJ2-3 15 NA NA TRBV30 CAWSVGQGSTDTQYF TGTGCCTGGAGTGTTGGGCAGGGGTCGACAGATACGCAGTATTTT
TRBJ1-1 9 few NA TRBV20-1 CITHTEAFF TGCATTACACACACTGAAGCTTTCTTT
TRBJ1-2 16 NA TRBD1 TRBV5-4 CASSSKNGQGGYGYTF TGTGCCAGCAGCTCTAAAAACGGACAGGGGGGATATGGCTACACCTTC
TRBJ2-2 17 NA TRBD2 TRBV12-5 CASGFVVGEGRAGELFF TGTGCTAGTGGTTTTGTCGTGGGGGAGGGACGTGCCGGGGAGCTGTTTTTT
TRBJ2-1 20 NA TRBD2 TRBV15 CATSRDEWASGGLSYNEQFF TGTGCCACCAGCAGAGATGAGTGGGCTAGCGGGGGCCTCTCCTACAATGAGCAGTTCTTC
TRBJ2-5 13 NA NA TRBV2 CASSRDSGGTQYF TGTGCCAGCAGTCGGGACTCGGGCGGGACCCAGTACTTC
TRBJ1-1 14 NA NA TRBV11-2 CASSLTGLGTEAFF TGTGCCAGCAGCTTAACAGGGTTGGGGACTGAAGCTTTCTTT
TRBJ2-1 13 NA NA TRBV5-1 CASSWEAVNEQFF TGCGCCAGCAGCTGGGAAGCGGTCAATGAGCAGTTCTTC
TRBJ2-3 15 once TRBD2 TRBV7-8 CAVGSSGGGTDTQYF TGTGCCGTGGGGTCTAGCGGGGGGGGCACAGATACGCAGTATTTT
TRBJ2-7 13 once TRBD1 TRBV5-1 CASSLGQGDEQYF TGCGCCAGCAGCTTGGGACAGGGCGACGAGCAGTACTTC
TRBJ2-6 16 NA NA TRBV5-4 CASSRSWESGANVLTF TGTGCCAGCAGCCGCTCGTGGGAGTCTGGGGCCAACGTCCTGACTTTC
TRBJ2-5 14 NA TRBD2 TRBV5-6 CASSLGLAQETQYF TGTGCCAGCAGCCTGGGACTAGCTCAAGAGACCCAGTACTTC
TRBJ2-1 16 NA TRBD2 TRBV5-6 CASSPVLAGVRNEQFF TGTGCCAGCAGCCCCGTGCTAGCGGGAGTTCGGAATGAGCAGTTCTTC
TRBJ2-7 14 NA NA TRBV30 CAWRSGTFPYEQYF TGTGCCTGGAGATCCGGGACATTCCCCTACGAGCAGTACTTC
TRBJ1-5 15 NA NA TRBV28 CASSLGRTRRGPQHF TGTGCCAGCAGTTTGGGGAGAACACGGAGAGGGCCCCAGCATTTT
TRBJ1-5 14 many NA TRBV28 CASSMGHSNQPQHF TGTGCCAGCAGTATGGGACACAGCAATCAGCCCCAGCATTTT
TRBJ2-2 14 few NA TRBV11-3 CASSFAGYTGELFF TGTGCCAGCAGCTTCGCGGGCTACACCGGGGAGCTGTTTTTT
TRBJ1-5 14 few TRBD1 TRBV6-6 CATQGRYSNQPQHF TGTGCCACACAGGGGAGGTATAGCAATCAGCCCCAGCATTTT
TRBJ2-7 14 NA NA TRBV4-3 CASSPDRFPYEQYF TGCGCCAGCAGCCCGGACAGATTTCCCTACGAGCAGTACTTC
TRBJ2-1 13 NA TRBD1 TRBV29-1 CSVAGQGYNEQFF TGCAGCGTCGCGGGACAGGGGTACAATGAGCAGTTCTTC
TRBJ2-6 19 NA TRBD2 TRBV5-4 CASSPRASGRGAGANVLTF TGTGCCAGCAGCCCCCGGGCTAGCGGGAGAGGAGCGGGGGCCAACGTCCTGACTTTC
TRBJ2-5 14 NA NA TRBV18 CASSPGLNQETQYF TGTGCCAGCTCCCCCGGACTTAACCAAGAGACCCAGTACTTC
TRBJ1-4 15 NA TRBD1 TRBV7-9 CASSPGTGRMLKLFF TGTGCCAGCAGCCCAGGGACAGGTAGAATGCTGAAACTGTTTTTT
TRBJ2-5 13 NA NA TRBV9 CASSEGVGETQYF TGTGCCAGCAGCGAGGGGGTCGGGGAGACCCAGTACTTC